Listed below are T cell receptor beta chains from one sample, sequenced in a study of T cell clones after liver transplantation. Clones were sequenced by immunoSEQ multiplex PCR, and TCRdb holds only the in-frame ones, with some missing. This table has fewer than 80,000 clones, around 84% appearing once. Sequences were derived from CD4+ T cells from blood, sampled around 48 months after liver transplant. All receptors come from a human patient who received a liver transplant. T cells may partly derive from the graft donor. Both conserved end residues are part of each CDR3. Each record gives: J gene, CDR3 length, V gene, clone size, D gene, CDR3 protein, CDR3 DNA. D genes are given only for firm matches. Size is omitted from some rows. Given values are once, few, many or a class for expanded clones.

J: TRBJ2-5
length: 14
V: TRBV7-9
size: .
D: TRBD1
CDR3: CASSFGTGGETQYF
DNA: TGTGCCAGCAGCTTCGGAACAGGGGGGGAGACCCAGTACTTC

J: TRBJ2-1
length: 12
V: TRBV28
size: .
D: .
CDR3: CASSLPDLGQFF
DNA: TGTGCCAGCAGTCTACCGGACTTGGGGCAGTTCTTC

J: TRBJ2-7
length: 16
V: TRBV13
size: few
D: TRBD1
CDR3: CASSLGGQGISYEQYF
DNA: TGTGCCAGCAGCTTAGGCGGACAGGGAATATCCTACGAGCAGTACTTC

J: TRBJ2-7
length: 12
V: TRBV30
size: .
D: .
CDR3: CAWSDTYYEQYF
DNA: TGTGCCTGGAGTGACACATACTACGAGCAGTACTTC

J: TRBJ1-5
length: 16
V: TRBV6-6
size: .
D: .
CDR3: CASSYGAGNSNQPQHF
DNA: TGTGCCAGCAGTTATGGCGCGGGGAATAGCAATCAGCCCCAGCATTTT

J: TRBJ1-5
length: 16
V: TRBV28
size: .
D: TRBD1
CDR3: CASSPLPDRAEGPQHF
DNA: TGTGCCAGCAGTCCCCTTCCGGACAGGGCCGAGGGGCCCCAGCATTTT

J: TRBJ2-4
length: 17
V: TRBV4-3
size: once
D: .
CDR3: CASSQDYGGGWGNIQYF
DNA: TGCGCCAGCAGCCAAGATTATGGAGGAGGGTGGGGAAACATTCAGTACTTC

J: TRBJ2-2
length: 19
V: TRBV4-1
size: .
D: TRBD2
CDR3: CASSQPGLAGGSLTGELFF
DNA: TGCGCCAGCAGCCAGCCGGGACTAGCGGGGGGCTCGCTCACCGGGGAGCTGTTTTTT

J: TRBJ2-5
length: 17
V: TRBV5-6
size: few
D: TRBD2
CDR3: CASSLGSAGARKETQYF
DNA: TGTGCCAGCAGCTTGGGTTCTGCGGGAGCTAGAAAAGAGACCCAGTACTTC

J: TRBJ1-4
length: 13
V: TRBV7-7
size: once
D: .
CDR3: CASSPSAREKLFF
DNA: TGTGCCAGCAGCCCTAGCGCGAGGGAAAAACTGTTTTTT

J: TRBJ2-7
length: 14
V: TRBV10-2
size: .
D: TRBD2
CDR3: CASMGPSGTNEQYF
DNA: TGCGCCAGCATGGGCCCTAGCGGGACCAACGAGCAGTACTTC

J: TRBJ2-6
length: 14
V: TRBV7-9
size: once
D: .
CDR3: CASSLKVGANVLTF
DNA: TGTGCCAGCAGCTTAAAGGTTGGGGCCAACGTCCTGACTTTC

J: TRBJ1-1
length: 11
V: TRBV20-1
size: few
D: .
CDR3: CSGWQNTEAFF
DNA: TGCAGTGGTTGGCAGAACACTGAAGCTTTCTTT

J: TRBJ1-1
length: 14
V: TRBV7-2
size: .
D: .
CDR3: CASSLGGFWTEAFF
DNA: TGTGCCAGCAGCTTAGGTGGGTTCTGGACTGAAGCTTTCTTT

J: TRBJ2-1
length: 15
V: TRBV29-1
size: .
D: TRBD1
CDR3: CSAGVGGQSYNEQFF
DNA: TGCAGCGCCGGGGTTGGGGGACAGTCCTACAATGAGCAGTTCTTC

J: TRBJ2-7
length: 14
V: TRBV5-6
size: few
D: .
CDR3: CASSPVGANNEQYF
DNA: TGTGCCAGCAGCCCGGTGGGGGCCAACAACGAGCAGTACTTC

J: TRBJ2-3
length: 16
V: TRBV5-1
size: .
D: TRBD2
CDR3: CASSSGLAGLTDTQYF
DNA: TGCGCCAGCAGCTCGGGACTAGCGGGACTTACAGATACGCAGTATTTT

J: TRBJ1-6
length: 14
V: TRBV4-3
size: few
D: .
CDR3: CASSQGERDSPLHF
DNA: TGCGCCAGCAGCCAAGGGGAAAGGGATTCACCCCTCCACTTT

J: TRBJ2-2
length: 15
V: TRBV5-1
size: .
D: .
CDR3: CASSLLRANTGELFF
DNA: TGCGCCAGCAGCTTGCTTCGGGCCAACACCGGGGAGCTGTTTTTT

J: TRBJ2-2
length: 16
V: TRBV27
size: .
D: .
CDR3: CASSFSGTANTGELFF
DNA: TGTGCCAGCAGTTTTTCAGGCACGGCGAACACCGGGGAGCTGTTTTTT

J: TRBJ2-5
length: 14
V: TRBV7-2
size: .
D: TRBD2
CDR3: CASSPSGTQETQYF
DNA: TGTGCCAGCAGCCCCAGCGGGACGCAAGAGACCCAGTACTTC

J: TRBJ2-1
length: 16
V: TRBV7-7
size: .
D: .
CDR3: CASSLDGGTGVNEQFF
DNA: TGTGCTAGCAGCTTAGATGGGGGGACGGGAGTAAATGAGCAGTTCTTC

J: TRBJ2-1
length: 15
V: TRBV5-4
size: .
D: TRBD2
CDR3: CASSRSGRGDNEQFF
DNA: TGTGCCAGCAGCAGAAGCGGGAGAGGGGACAATGAGCAGTTCTTC

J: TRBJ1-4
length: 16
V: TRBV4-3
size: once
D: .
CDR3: CASSQDSGRGNEKLFF
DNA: TGCGCCAGCAGCCAAGATTCCGGGAGGGGTAATGAAAAACTGTTTTTT

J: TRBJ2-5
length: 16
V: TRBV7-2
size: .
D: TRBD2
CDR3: CASSLGSSGNQETQYF
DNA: TGTGCCAGCAGCTTAGGTTCTAGCGGCAACCAAGAGACCCAGTACTTC

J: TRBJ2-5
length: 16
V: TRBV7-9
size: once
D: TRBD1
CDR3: CASSSFPGQGKETQYF
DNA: TGTGCCAGCAGCTCTTTTCCGGGACAGGGTAAAGAGACCCAGTACTTC

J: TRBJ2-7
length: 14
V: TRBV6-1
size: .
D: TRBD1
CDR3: CASTSTGFSYEQYF
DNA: TGTGCCAGCACGTCGACAGGGTTCTCCTACGAGCAGTACTTC

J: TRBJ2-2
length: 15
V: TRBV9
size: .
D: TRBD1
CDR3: CASSEPGQGFRELFF
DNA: TGTGCCAGCAGCGAACCGGGACAGGGTTTTAGGGAGCTGTTTTTT

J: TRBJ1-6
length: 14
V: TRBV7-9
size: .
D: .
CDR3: CASSRQDLGSPLHF
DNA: TGTGCCAGCAGCCGACAGGACTTGGGATCACCCCTCCACTTT

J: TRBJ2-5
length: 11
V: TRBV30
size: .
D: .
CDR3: CAWSNGETQYF
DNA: TGTGCCTGGAGTAATGGGGAGACCCAGTACTTC

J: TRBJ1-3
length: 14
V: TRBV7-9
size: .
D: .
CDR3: CASSAVGPGNTIYF
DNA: TGTGCCAGCAGCGCTGTAGGCCCTGGAAACACCATATATTTT

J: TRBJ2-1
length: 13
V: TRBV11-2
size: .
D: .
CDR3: CASSFGDQNEQFF
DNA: TGTGCCAGCAGCTTCGGCGATCAAAATGAGCAGTTCTTC

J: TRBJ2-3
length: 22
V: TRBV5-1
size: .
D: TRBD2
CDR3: CASSLGRWPPLLAGGSTDTQYF
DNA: TGCGCCAGCAGCTTGGGCCGCTGGCCCCCTCTCCTGGCGGGAGGTAGCACAGATACGCAGTATTTT

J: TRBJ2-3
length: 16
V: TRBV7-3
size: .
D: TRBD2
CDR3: CASSDSGRRGTDTQYF
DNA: TGTGCCAGCAGCGATAGCGGGAGACGCGGCACAGATACGCAGTATTTT

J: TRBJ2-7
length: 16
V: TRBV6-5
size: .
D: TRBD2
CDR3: CASSYSIAGSSYEQYF
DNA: TGTGCCAGCAGTTACTCCATAGCGGGGAGCTCCTACGAGCAGTACTTC

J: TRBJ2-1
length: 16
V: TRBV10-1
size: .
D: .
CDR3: CASSVPRALARGEQFF
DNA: TGCGCCAGCAGTGTCCCTCGTGCACTAGCTCGAGGTGAGCAGTTCTTC

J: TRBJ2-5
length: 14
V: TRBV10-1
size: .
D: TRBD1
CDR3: CASSRDRGQETQYF
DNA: TGCGCCAGCAGCCGGGACAGGGGGCAAGAGACCCAGTACTTC

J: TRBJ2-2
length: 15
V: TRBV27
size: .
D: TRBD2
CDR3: CASSRTSGYTGELFF
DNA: TGTGCCAGCAGTAGAACTAGCGGGTACACCGGGGAGCTGTTTTTT

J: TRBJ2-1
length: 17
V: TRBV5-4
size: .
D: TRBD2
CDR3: CASSAGTSGGAYNEQFF
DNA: TGTGCCAGCAGCGCGGGGACTAGCGGGGGTGCCTACAATGAGCAGTTCTTC

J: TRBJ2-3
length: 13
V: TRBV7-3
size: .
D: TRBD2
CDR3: CASSISGGDTQYF
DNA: TGTGCCAGCAGCATTAGCGGGGGGGATACGCAGTATTTT

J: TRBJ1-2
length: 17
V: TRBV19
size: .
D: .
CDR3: CASSINAGTATNYGYTF
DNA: TGTGCCAGTAGTATAAATGCCGGGACTGCTACTAACTATGGCTACACCTTC

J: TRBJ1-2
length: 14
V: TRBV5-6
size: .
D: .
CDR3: CASSLGRTVYGYTF
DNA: TGTGCCAGCAGCTTGGGCCGGACCGTCTATGGCTACACCTTC

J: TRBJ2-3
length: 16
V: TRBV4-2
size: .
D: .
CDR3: CASSLGDRGTTDTQYF
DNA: TGTGCCAGCAGCCTTGGGGACCGGGGAACCACAGATACGCAGTATTTT

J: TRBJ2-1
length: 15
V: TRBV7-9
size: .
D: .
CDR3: CASSLGSGSYNEQFF
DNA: TGTGCCAGCAGCTTAGGTTCAGGGAGCTACAATGAGCAGTTCTTC

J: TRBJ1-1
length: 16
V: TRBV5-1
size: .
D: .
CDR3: CASSLGPGRANTEAFF
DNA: TGCGCCAGCAGCTTAGGGCCCGGCAGGGCGAACACTGAAGCTTTCTTT

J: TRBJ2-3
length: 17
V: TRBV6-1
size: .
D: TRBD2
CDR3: CASSESSSGGGTDTQYF
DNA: TGTGCCAGCAGTGAGTCGTCCAGCGGGGGGGGCACAGATACGCAGTATTTT

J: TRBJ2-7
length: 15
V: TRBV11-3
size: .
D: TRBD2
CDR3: CASSISPGLAGELYF
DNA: TGTGCCAGCAGTATCTCTCCGGGACTAGCGGGGGAGCTGTACTTC

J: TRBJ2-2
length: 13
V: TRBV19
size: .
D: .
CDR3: CASSLRVPGELFF
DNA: TGTGCCAGTAGTCTTAGGGTACCCGGGGAGCTGTTTTTT

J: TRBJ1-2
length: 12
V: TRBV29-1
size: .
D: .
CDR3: CSVVRGASGYTF
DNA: TGCAGCGTTGTTAGGGGGGCGTCTGGCTACACCTTC